These 14 T cell receptor beta chains were sequenced from one sample in a study of cytomegalovirus exposure and HLA in healthy donors. The PCR had 60 Vbeta and 13 Jbeta primers. The method was immunoSEQ multiplex PCR; TCRdb's version includes in-frame clones alone and lacks a portion of them. The sample records 60,000 to 70,000 clones, roughly 80% being singletons. The specimen was PBMCs. These receptors were obtained from a woman younger than 45 in good health and CMV-seronegative.

The chain is built from TRBV7-9 and TRBJ2-5, with D perhaps TRBD2 (6 bases). The germline V gene has CDR1 SEHNR and CDR2 FQNEAQ (reference sequence). This CDR3 is 16 amino acids long. Trimming removed 4 bases from V and 0 bases from J, with 15 bases in between. The CDR3 coding sequence is TGTGCCAGCAGCTCGGGGACGGGAGCGTACCAAGAGACCCAGTACTTC. This gives the protein CASSSGTGAYQETQYF. Full variable domain (remainder filled in from reference TRBV7-9 and TRBJ2-5): DTGVSQNPRHKITKRGQNVTFRCDPISEHNRLYWYRQTLGQGPEFLTYFQNEAQLEKSRLLSDRFSAERPKGSFSTLEIQRTEQGDSAMYLCASSSGTGAYQETQYFGPGTRLLVL.

The table lists this clone with a count of one. V is TRBV4-3 and J is TRBJ1-5; D gene unclear. Trimming left V 0 bases short and J 6 bases short, with 6 bases between. Looked up from germline, CDR1 is LGHNA and CDR2 is YSLEER. The CDR3 totals 13 residues. This CDR3 is CASSQDPRQPQHF. The CDR3 region has the DNA TGCGCCAGCAGCCAAGATCCCCGTCAGCCCCAGCATTTT.

The genes are TRBV5-1 and TRBJ1-5; D possibly corresponds to TRBD1 (5 bases). CDR1 and CDR2 from the germline V gene are SGHRS and YFSETQ. This CDR3 has 14 amino acids. Between the trimmed V and J ends, which lost 0 bases and 4 bases, there was a span of 8 bases. Written as DNA, the CDR3 is TGCGCCAGCAGCTTGGCCGGGGGTAATCAGCCCCAGCATTTT. This encodes CASSLAGGNQPQHF.

This chain uses TRBV30 with TRBJ2-1; 7 nucleotides agree with TRBD2. In germline, CDR1 is GTSNPN, CDR2 SVGIG (reference sequence). V lost 5 bases, J lost 9 bases, and 7 bases stayed unmatched. The CDR3 length is 12 residues. The CDR3 spells CAWGGSSGEQFF. The CDR3 nucleotides read TGTGCCTGGGGTGGGTCTAGCGGTGAGCAGTTCTTC.

This clone has just a few counts. For the CDR3, the DNA is TGTGCCAGCTCACCACCGGGGAGGCAGGGCTACGAGCAGTACTTC. Translated: CASSPPGRQGYEQYF. The chain has TRBV18 and TRBJ2-7; weak D call: TRBD2 (6 bases). CDR1 KGHSH and CDR2 LQKENI come from the germline V gene. Deletions cut 0 bases from V and 3 bases from J, with 12 bases between. The CDR3 runs to 15 residues. The complete variable domain, with remaining parts taken from reference TRBV18 and TRBJ2-7, reads NAGVMQNPRHLVRRRGQEARLRCSPMKGHSHVYWYRQLPEEGLKFMVYLQKENIIDESGMPKERFSAEFPKEGPSILRIQQVVRGDSAAYFCASSPPGRQGYEQYFGPGTRLTVT.

The sample holds one count of this clone. This chain joins TRBV18 and TRBJ1-1; D is possibly TRBD1 (5 bases). Trimming removed 4 bases from V and 1 base from J, with 19 bases in between. This CDR3 is built from 17 residues. The V gene's germline CDR1 is KGHSH and CDR2 LQKENI. The CDR3: CASSLVSGRAANTEAFF. The CDR3 DNA reads as TGTGCCAGCTCACTTGTTTCGGGCAGGGCGGCGAACACTGAAGCTTTCTTT.

The gene calls are TRBV7-8 and TRBJ1-3; D uncertain. V lost 1 base, J lost 9 bases, and 10 bases lay in between. The CDR3 consists of 13 residues. Looked up from germline, CDR1 is SGHVS and CDR2 is FQNEAQ. The chain's CDR3 is CASSLGGLGTIYF. CDR3 nucleotide sequence: TGTGCCAGCAGCTTAGGAGGGTTGGGCACCATATATTTT.

The rearrangement uses TRBV5-5 and TRBJ1-3; weak D call: TRBD1 (6 bases). The germline V and J ends were trimmed by 0 bases and 2 bases, with 18 bases remaining between them. This CDR3 spans 18 amino acids. Germline-derived CDR1 and CDR2 are SGHKS and YYEKEE (reference sequence). CDR3 amino acids: CASSLESGHPRAGNTIYF. The CDR3 DNA reads as TGTGCCAGCAGCTTGGAATCGGGACACCCAAGAGCTGGAAACACCATATATTTT.

V usage is TRBV11-2 and J usage is TRBJ2-5; 8 bases map to TRBD2. The better agreement between TRBJ2-7 and the DNA end casts doubt on the J call. The CDR3 contains 16 residues. Per germline, CDR1 SGHAT and CDR2 FQNNGV. The CDR3 DNA follows: TGTGCCAGCAGCTTCATGGACCGGGGGGGCTTCCACGAGCAGTACTTC. This translates into CASSFMDRGGFHEQYF.

V usage is TRBV25-1 and J usage is TRBJ2-1, with 13 bases that match TRBD2. Germline trimming cut 3 bases from V and 2 bases from J; bases unmatched to any gene: 7. Germline V gene lookup returns CDR1 MGHDK and CDR2 SYGVNS. The CDR3 extends over 18 amino acids. Here the CDR3 reads CASSDTRTSGGPYNEQFF. CDR3 DNA sequence: TGTGCCAGCAGTGATACTCGGACTAGCGGGGGTCCCTACAATGAGCAGTTCTTC.

In this sample, this clone turned up a few times. The chain recombines TRBV27 with TRBJ1-4; D perhaps matches TRBD1 (6 bases). Germline V gene sequence: CDR1 MNHEY, CDR2 SMNVEV (reference sequence). V lost 6 bases to trimming and J lost 3 bases, with 11 bases between them. CDR3 length: 14 residues. The CDR3 reads CASRQQGSNEKLFF. The CDR3 coding sequence is TGTGCCAGCAGGCAACAGGGTTCTAATGAAAAACTGTTTTTT.

The CDR3 sequence: CASSQVNEQYF. CDR3 DNA sequence: TGTGCCAGCAGTCAGGTCAACGAGCAGTACTTC. The J gene is TRBJ2-7, the V gene TRBV28; D unclear. With 5 bases removed from V and 5 bases from J, the gap between germline ends came to 7 bases. There are 11 residues in the CDR3. Germline CDR1 MDHEN, CDR2 SYDVKM.

The chain has TRBV27 and TRBJ2-7; possibly TRBD1 for D (5 bases). Trimming took 5 bases from V and 0 from J, leaving 8 bases between them. The germline CDR1 and CDR2 sequences are MNHEY and SMNVEV (reference sequence). The CDR3 runs 13 residues. DNA of the CDR3: TGTGCCAGCAGTGGACACCTCTCCTACGAGCAGTACTTC. Translation gives CASSGHLSYEQYF.

The J gene is TRBJ1-1, the V gene TRBV11-2; 9 nucleotides match TRBD1. V was pared by 5 bases and J by 4 bases, with 5 bases of the junction left unmatched. The CDR3 is made up of 14 amino acids. Germline V gene sequence: CDR1 SGHAT, CDR2 FQNNGV. The CDR3 loop is CASSLRQGGTEAFF. The CDR3 DNA reads TGTGCCAGCAGCCTAAGACAGGGGGGCACTGAAGCTTTCTTT.